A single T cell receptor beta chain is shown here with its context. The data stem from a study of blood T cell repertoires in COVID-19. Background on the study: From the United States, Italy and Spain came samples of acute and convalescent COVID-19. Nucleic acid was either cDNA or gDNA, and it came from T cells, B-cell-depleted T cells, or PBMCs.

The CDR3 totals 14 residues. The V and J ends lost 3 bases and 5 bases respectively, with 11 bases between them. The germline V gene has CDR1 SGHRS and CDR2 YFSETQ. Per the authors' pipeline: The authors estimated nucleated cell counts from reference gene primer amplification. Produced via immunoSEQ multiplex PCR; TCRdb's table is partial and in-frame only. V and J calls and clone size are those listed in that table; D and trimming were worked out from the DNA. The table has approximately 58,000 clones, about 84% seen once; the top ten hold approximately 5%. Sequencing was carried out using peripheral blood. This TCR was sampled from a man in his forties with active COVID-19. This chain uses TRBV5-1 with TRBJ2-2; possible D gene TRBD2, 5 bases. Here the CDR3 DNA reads TGCGCCAGCAGCTCCGCGGCGGGTACCGGGGAGCTGTTTTTT. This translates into CASSSAAGTGELFF. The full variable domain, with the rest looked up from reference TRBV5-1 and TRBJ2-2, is KAGVTQTPRYLIKTRGQQVTLSCSPISGHRSVSWYQQTPGQGLQFLFEYFSETQRNKGNFPGRFSGRQFSNSRSEMNVSTLELGDSALYLCASSSAAGTGELFFGEGSRLTVL.